This section outlines one T cell receptor beta chain sequence together with its context. Antigen specificity is unknown. V was clipped by 5 bases and J by 14 bases; unmatched bases: 10. The CDR3 is 14 residues long. Germline V gene data show CDR1 as MNHEY and CDR2 as SVGAGI. In the PCR, 60 Vbeta and 13 Jbeta primers were used. The repertoire was sequenced with immunoSEQ multiplex PCR; TCRdb's copy has only in-frame clones and lacks some. The repertoire holds about 130,000 clones, with around 73% as singletons. This entry belongs to a study of cytomegalovirus exposure and HLA in healthy donors. Study-level results: In a later analysis, at a false discovery rate of 0.05, 16,951 TCR beta sequences were associated with HLA alleles.

This clonotype was sampled from a man in his 60s in good health and CMV-seropositive. The sample was PBMCs. The chain couples TRBV6-5 to TRBJ1-6; 9 bases map to TRBD1. DNA of the CDR3: TGTGCCAGCAGTAACCGGGACAGGGAGATCACCCTCCACTTT. This codes for CASSNRDREITLHF.